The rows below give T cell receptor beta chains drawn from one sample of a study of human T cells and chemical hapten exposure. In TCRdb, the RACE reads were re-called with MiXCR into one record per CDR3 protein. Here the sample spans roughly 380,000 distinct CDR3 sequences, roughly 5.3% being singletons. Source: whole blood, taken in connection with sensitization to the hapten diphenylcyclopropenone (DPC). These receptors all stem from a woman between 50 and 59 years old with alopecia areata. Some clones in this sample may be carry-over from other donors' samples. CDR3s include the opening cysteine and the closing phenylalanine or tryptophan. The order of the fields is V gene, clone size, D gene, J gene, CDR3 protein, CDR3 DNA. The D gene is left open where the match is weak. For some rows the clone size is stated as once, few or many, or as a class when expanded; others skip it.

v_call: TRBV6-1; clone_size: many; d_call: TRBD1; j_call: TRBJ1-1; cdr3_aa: CASSETGVPGNTEAFF; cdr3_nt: TGTGCCAGCAGTGAAACAGGGGTCCCAGGGAACACTGAAGCTTTCTTT
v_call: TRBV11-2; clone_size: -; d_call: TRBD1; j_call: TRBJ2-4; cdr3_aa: CASSLGQTPKNIQYF; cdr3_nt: TGTGCCAGCAGCTTGGGACAGACCCCGAAAAACATTCAGTACTTC
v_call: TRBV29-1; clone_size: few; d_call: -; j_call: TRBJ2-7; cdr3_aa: CSAVGRGEQYF; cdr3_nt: TGCAGCGCTGTTGGCAGGGGCGAGCAGTACTTC
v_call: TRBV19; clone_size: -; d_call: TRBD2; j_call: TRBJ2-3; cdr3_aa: CASSIADSGGPHDTQYF; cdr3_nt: TGTGCCAGTAGTATAGCGGACAGCGGGGGGCCTCACGATACGCAGTATTTT
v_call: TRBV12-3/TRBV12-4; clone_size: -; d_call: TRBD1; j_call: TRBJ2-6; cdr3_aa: CASRPGQGVLGANVLTF; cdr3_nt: TGTGCCAGCAGGCCGGGACAGGGGGTTCTCGGGGCCAACGTCCTGACTTTC
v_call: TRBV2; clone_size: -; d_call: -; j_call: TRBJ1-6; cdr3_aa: CASSFTANSPLHF; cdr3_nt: TGTGCCAGCAGCTTTACAGCGAATTCACCCCTCCACTTT
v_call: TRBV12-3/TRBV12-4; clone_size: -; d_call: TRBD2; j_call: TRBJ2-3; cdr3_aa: CASRTSGGASRDTQYF; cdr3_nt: TGTGCCAGCAGAACTAGCGGGGGGGCCTCCAGGGATACGCAGTATTTT
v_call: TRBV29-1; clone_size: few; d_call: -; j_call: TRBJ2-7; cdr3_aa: CSVNLGMAYEQYF; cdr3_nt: TGCAGCGTTAATCTAGGGATGGCGTACGAGCAGTACTTC
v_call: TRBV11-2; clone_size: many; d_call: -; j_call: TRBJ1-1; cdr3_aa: CASSRDTEAFF; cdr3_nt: TGTGCCAGCAGCCGAGACACTGAAGCTTTCTTT
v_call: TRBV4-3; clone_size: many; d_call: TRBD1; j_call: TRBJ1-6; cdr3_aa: CASSQDTGGNSPLHF; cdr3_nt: TGCGCCAGCAGCCAAGATACAGGGGGTAATTCACCCCTCCACTTT
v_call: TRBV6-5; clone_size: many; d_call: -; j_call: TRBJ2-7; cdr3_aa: CASIGAGDHEQYF; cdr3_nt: TGTGCCAGCATAGGCGCAGGGGATCACGAGCAGTACTTC
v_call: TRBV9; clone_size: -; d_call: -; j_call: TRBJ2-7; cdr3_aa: CASSVASGPSYEQYF; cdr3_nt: TGTGCCAGCAGCGTAGCTTCCGGGCCTAGCTACGAGCAGTACTTC
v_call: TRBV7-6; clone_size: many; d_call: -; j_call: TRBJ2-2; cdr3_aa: CASSLAAANTGELFF; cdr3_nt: TGTGCCAGCAGCTTAGCTGCTGCGAACACCGGGGAGCTGTTTTTT
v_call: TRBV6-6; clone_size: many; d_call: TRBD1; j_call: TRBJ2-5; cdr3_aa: CASLQQGVTQYF; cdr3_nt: TGTGCCAGCCTCCAACAGGGGGTGACCCAGTACTTC
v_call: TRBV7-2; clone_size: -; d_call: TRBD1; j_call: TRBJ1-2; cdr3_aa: CASSLDGTGTYGYTF; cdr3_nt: TGTGCCAGCAGCTTAGATGGGACAGGGACCTATGGCTACACCTTC
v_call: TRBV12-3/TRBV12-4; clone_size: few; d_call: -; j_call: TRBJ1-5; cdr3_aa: CASAKGDNQPQHF; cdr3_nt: TGTGCCAGCGCGAAGGGGGACAATCAGCCCCAGCATTTT
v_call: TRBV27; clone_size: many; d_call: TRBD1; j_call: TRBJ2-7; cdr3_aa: CASSFRQGRSYEQYF; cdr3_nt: TGTGCCAGCAGTTTTAGACAGGGAAGAAGTTACGAGCAGTACTTC
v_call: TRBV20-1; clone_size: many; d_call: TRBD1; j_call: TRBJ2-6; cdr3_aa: CSAPGQGFGANVLTF; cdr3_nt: TGCAGTGCTCCGGGACAGGGATTTGGGGCCAACGTCCTGACTTTC
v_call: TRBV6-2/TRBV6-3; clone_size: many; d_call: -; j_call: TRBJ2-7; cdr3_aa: CASSYGGARHEQYF; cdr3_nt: TGTGCCAGCAGTTACGGAGGGGCGAGGCACGAGCAGTACTTC
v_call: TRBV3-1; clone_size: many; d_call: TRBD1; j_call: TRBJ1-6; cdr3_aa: CASSQGRTGGNSPLHF; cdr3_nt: TGTGCCAGCAGCCAAGGAAGAACAGGGGGTAATTCACCCCTCCACTTT
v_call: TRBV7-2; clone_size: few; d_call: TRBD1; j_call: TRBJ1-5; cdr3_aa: CASSLAATGGHQPQHF; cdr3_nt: TGTGCCAGCAGCTTAGCGGCGACAGGGGGTCATCAGCCCCAGCATTTT
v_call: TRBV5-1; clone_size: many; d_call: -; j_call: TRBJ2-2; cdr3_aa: CASSLGPLTGELFF; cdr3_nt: TGCGCCAGCAGCTTAGGACCTCTGACCGGGGAGCTGTTTTTT
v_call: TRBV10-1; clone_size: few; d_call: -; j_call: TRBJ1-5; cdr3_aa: CASSERKNRTGQPQHF; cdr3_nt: TGCGCCAGCAGTGAGCGGAAAAACAGGACGGGTCAGCCCCAGCATTTT
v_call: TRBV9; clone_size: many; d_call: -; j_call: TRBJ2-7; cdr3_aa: CASSVEQGDEQYF; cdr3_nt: TGTGCCAGCAGCGTAGAACAGGGCGACGAGCAGTACTTC